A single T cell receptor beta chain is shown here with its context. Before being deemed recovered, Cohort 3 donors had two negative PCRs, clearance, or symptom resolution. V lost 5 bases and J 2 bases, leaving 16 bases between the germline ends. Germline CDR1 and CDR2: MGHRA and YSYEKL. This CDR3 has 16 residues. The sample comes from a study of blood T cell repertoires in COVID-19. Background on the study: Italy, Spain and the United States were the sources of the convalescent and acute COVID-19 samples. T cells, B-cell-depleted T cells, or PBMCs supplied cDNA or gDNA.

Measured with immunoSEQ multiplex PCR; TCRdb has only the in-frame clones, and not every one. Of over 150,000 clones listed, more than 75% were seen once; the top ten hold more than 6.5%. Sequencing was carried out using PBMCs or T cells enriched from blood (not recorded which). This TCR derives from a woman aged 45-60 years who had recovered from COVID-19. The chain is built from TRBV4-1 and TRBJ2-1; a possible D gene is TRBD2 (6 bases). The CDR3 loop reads CASSGPTRDPYNEQFF. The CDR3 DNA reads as TGCGCCAGCAGCGGACCGACTAGGGACCCCTACAATGAGCAGTTCTTC.